This T cell receptor beta chain came from a study of T cell responses to AZD1222 COVID-19 vaccine. The data were produced by immunoSEQ multiplex PCR, yet TCRdb's version contains in-frame clones alone and is incomplete. Among 90,000 to 120,000 clones listed, about 90% were seen once. On this clone: The antigen remains undetermined.

In germline, CDR1 is KGHSH, CDR2 LQKENI. V was cut by 0 bases and J by 7 bases, with 17 bases left in between. This CDR3 comprises 16 residues. Overall study results and limits: Sampled repertoires all dated from after the peak T cell response.

The TCR sequence derives from an adult in good health. This chain uses TRBV18 with TRBJ2-3; D perhaps matches TRBD1 (5 bases). Here the sequenced sample was peripheral blood, taken on day 0 of AZD1222 vaccination. The CDR3 region has the DNA TGTGCCAGCTCACCACCGACAGTTCGGATGTACCATACGCAGTATTTT. This encodes CASSPPTVRMYHTQYF.